This TCR beta chain was recovered during a study of cytomegalovirus exposure and HLA in healthy donors. Of note for this clone: Antigen specificity is unknown.

Clones were read by immunoSEQ multiplex PCR, and TCRdb kept only the in-frame ones, dropping some. This table holds 120,000 or so clones, approximately 90% found once. General study results and limits: CMV antigen specificity of three CMV-associated chains was confirmed in vitro.

This CDR3 region has 14 residues. From germline, CDR1 is MGHRA and CDR2 YSYEKL. Between the trimmed V and J ends, which lost 0 bases and 8 bases, there was a span of 13 bases. The receptor was isolated from a woman in her late teens or twenties in good health and CMV-seronegative. This sequence joins TRBV4-1 and TRBJ1-2; D unclear. The specimen sequenced was PBMCs. The CDR3 DNA reads as TGCGCCAGCAGCCAAGATGACGGGGTGGGCGGCTACACCTTC. Protein sequence: CASSQDDGVGGYTF.